The 8 T cell receptor beta chains given below trace back to one sample, sequenced in a study of blood T cell repertoires in COVID-19. TCRdb's copy holds only in-frame clones and misses some; the assay was immunoSEQ multiplex PCR. Of about 320,000 clones listed, around 88% are singletons. Input material: peripheral blood. The receptors come from a woman in her twenties or thirties with COVID-19, enrolled during active disease.

The V and J genes are TRBV27 and TRBJ1-2; 9 bases align to TRBD1. Losses at the gene ends were 5 bases for V and 0 bases for J; bases not matched to a gene: 10. CDR1 and CDR2 from the germline V gene are MNHEY and SMNVEV (reference sequence). The CDR3 covers 17 residues. The CDR3 loop reads CASSLFGQGTTNYGYTF. The CDR3 bases are TGTGCCAGCAGTCTGTTCGGACAGGGGACGACTAACTATGGCTACACCTTC.

The chain's CDR3 is CASSLARGTQYGYTF. CDR3 DNA sequence: TGCGCCAGCAGCTTGGCCAGGGGGACTCAGTATGGCTACACCTTC. V gene TRBV5-1 combines with J gene TRBJ1-2; 7 nucleotides match TRBD1. The V and J ends lost 0 bases and 5 bases, in that order; junction bases with no gene match: 7. Germline V gene sequence: CDR1 SGHRS, CDR2 YFSETQ. The CDR3 runs to 15 residues.

V usage is TRBV11-2 and J usage is TRBJ2-3; 10 bases are a match to TRBD2. This CDR3 is built from 15 residues. V lost 7 bases, J lost 5 bases, and 9 bases stayed unmatched. Germline loops: CDR1 SGHAT, CDR2 FQNNGV. The CDR3 sequence: CASKPQRGGQDTQYF. The CDR3 DNA follows: TGTGCCAGCAAGCCGCAGCGGGGGGGCCAAGATACGCAGTATTTT.

V usage is TRBV6-2 or TRBV6-3 and J usage is TRBJ1-2; 7 nucleotides align to TRBD1. Germline CDR1 and CDR2: MNHEY and SVGEGT. CDR3 size: 16 residues. V lost 2 bases to trimming and J lost 8 bases; unmatched junction nucleotides: 14. The CDR3 DNA reads as TGTGCCAGCAGTTACGCTACAGGGGTTACCGGTCAAGGCTACACCTTC. Translating it yields CASSYATGVTGQGYTF.

The rearrangement joins TRBV30 to TRBJ2-1; 10 positions match TRBD2. The CDR3 covers 18 residues. The germline gives CDR1 GTSNPN, CDR2 SVGIG (reference sequence). The V and J ends lost 3 bases and 3 bases, in that order; junction bases with no gene match: 14. The CDR3 loop reads CAWRKSSIAGGNYNEQFF. Written as DNA, the CDR3 is TGTGCCTGGAGGAAGTCCTCTATAGCGGGGGGTAACTACAATGAGCAGTTCTTC.

Remarks on this clone: Different DNA sequences within this sample yield the same CDR3. The V and J genes are TRBV19 and TRBJ1-1; no definite D call. CDR3 length: 12 amino acids. Between the trimmed V and J ends, which lost 1 base and 5 bases, there was a span of 5 bases. Germline assignment: CDR1 LNHDA and CDR2 SQIVND (reference sequence). CDR3 in amino acids: CASSIGLTEAFF. As DNA, the CDR3 is TGTGCCAGTAGTATAGGACTGACTGAAGCTTTCTTT.

Points on this clone: Other nucleotide sequences from this sample produce the same CDR3. The chain uses TRBV19 and TRBJ1-3; 7 positions match TRBD1. The J segment lost 6 bases and the V segment lost 4 bases, leaving 12 bases of the junction unmatched. This CDR3 is built from 16 residues. From germline, CDR1 is LNHDA and CDR2 SQIVND (reference sequence). CDR3 residues: CASSNLRTGRENTIYF. CDR3 in DNA: TGTGCCAGTAGTAACCTAAGGACAGGTCGAGAAAACACCATATATTTT.

This clone was detected only a few times. The chain links TRBV5-6 to TRBJ2-3, with TRBD2 matching over 10 bases. Germline V lookup: CDR1 SGHDT, CDR2 YYEEEE. The V gene end was trimmed by 1 base and the J gene end by 0 bases; junction bases not matched to a gene: 8. The CDR3 is made up of 18 amino acids. The chain's CDR3 is CASSLYGLADSSTDTQYF. In nucleotides, the CDR3 is TGTGCCAGCAGCTTGTATGGACTAGCGGACTCTAGCACAGATACGCAGTATTTT. Complete variable domain (other parts from reference TRBV5-6 and TRBJ2-3): DAGVTQSPTHLIKTRGQQVTLRCSPKSGHDTVSWYQQALGQGPQFIFQYYEEEERQRGNFPDRFSGHQFPNYSSELNVNALLLGDSALYLCASSLYGLADSSTDTQYFGPGTRLTVL.